This TCR beta chain was documented in a study of PD-1 blockade in classical Hodgkin lymphoma. Overall study findings and caveats: Complete responders started with a diversity level that resembled newly diagnosed patients at baseline. Reports indicated that newly diagnosed patients had lower baseline TCR diversity than healthy donors did.

A word on this clone: Its antigen is still unknown. Other nucleotide sequences from this sample produce the same CDR3.

Noted time point: cycle 4 day 1 (C4D1), after about 6 weeks of nivolumab. With no exception, relapse followed autologous stem cell transplantation in all patients, and brentuximab vedotin exposure varied. Best overall response was complete response, partial response or progressive disease in these relapsed/refractory classical Hodgkin lymphoma patients. TCRdb's table, derived via immunoSEQ multiplex PCR, lists solely in-frame clones and lacks some. The data hold roughly 94,000 clones, with about 93% observed a single time. The CDR3 contains 16 residues. CDR1 SGHNT and CDR2 YENEEA come from the germline V gene. V lost 1 base to trimming and J lost 0 bases; unmatched junction nucleotides: 4.

Specimen: peripheral blood mononuclear cells (PBMCs), collected before the fourth cycle of nivolumab. This TCR derives from a human donor with classical Hodgkin lymphoma. The V call is TRBV11-3, the J call TRBJ2-3, with 7 bases lining up with TRBD2. The CDR3 sequence is CASSLGQRESTDTQYF. CDR3 DNA: TGTGCCAGCAGCTTAGGCCAGCGGGAAAGCACAGATACGCAGTATTTT.